These T cell receptor beta chains were read from a single sample in a study of OX40 agonist ivuxolimab in advanced cancers. Data came from immunoSEQ multiplex PCR; TCRdb stores just in-frame clones and leaves some out. Among around 87,000 clones listed, 94% were seen once. The specimen comprised CD4+ or CD8+ T cells sorted from blood, sampled in a trial of the OX40 agonist ivuxolimab. The receptors originated from an adult with an advanced solid tumor such as melanoma, head and neck, liver or kidney cancer. CDR3s include the opening cysteine and the closing phenylalanine or tryptophan. The order of the fields is D gene, V gene, J gene, clone size, CDR3 DNA, CDR3 protein. D genes are given only for firm matches. Clone size appears in some rows only: once, few, many, or a class for an expanded clone.

-,TRBV7-6,TRBJ2-7,-,TGTGCCAGCAGCTTAAACCTTGGCAGGGCCCACGAGCAGTACTTC,CASSLNLGRAHEQYF
-,TRBV12-5,TRBJ1-4,once,TGTGCTAGTGGTTGGACCGTAGGGGGGATAAATGAAAAACTGTTTTTT,CASGWTVGGINEKLFF
-,TRBV19,TRBJ1-2,-,TGTGCCAGTAGTATCACGGGAGGGCATTATGGCTACACCTTC,CASSITGGHYGYTF
TRBD2,TRBV4-1,TRBJ2-1,-,TGCGCCAGCAGCCAATGGGTTGGCGGGGGGGCCTACAATGAGCAGTTCTTC,CASSQWVGGGAYNEQFF
-,TRBV6-5,TRBJ2-5,-,TGTGCCAGCAGTTCAGGACTCCTCCAAGAGACCCAGTACTTC,CASSSGLLQETQYF
TRBD2,TRBV12-5,TRBJ2-1,-,TGTGCTAGTGGTTTGAGTGGGGGGGACAATGAGCAGTTCTTC,CASGLSGGDNEQFF
-,TRBV14,TRBJ2-2,-,TGTGCCAGCAGCCAAGTCGGTAGCGGGACAGGCGGGGAGCTGTTTTTT,CASSQVGSGTGGELFF
-,TRBV30,TRBJ2-7,-,TGTGCCTGGAGTGGACTGACCTACGAGCAGTACTTC,CAWSGLTYEQYF
-,TRBV9,TRBJ2-2,-,TGTGCCAGCAGCGTCTGGGCAGTGAACACCGGGGAGCTGTTTTTT,CASSVWAVNTGELFF
-,TRBV11-3,TRBJ2-1,-,TGTGCCAGCAGCTTATCCGTCGGCCGGAATGAGCAGTTCTTC,CASSLSVGRNEQFF
TRBD2,TRBV6-5,TRBJ2-1,once,TGTGCCAGCAGAGGGGCTAGCGGGAATGAGTTCTTC,CASRGASGNEFF
TRBD2,TRBV29-1,TRBJ2-7,-,TGCAGCGTTGAAAGGGCTAGCGGAACCTACGAGCAGTACTTC,CSVERASGTYEQYF
-,TRBV6-5,TRBJ1-4,-,TGTGCCAGCGTGGGACGGCCAACTAATGAAAAACTGTTTTTT,CASVGRPTNEKLFF
-,TRBV4-1,TRBJ2-1,-,TGCGCCAGCAGCCGGGAGCCGTGGGGCTCCTACAATGAGCAGTTCTTC,CASSREPWGSYNEQFF
-,TRBV7-8,TRBJ2-1,-,TGTGCCAGCAGTTTACCTAGCGACGGGAGCTCCTACAATGAGCAGTTCTTC,CASSLPSDGSSYNEQFF
TRBD1,TRBV27,TRBJ2-2,-,TGTGCCAGCAGTTTTCTGACAGGGGAGATCGGGGAGCTGTTTTTT,CASSFLTGEIGELFF
TRBD2,TRBV19,TRBJ2-7,-,TGTGCCAGTAGTCCCGCTAGCGGGGCAGACGAGCAGTACTTC,CASSPASGADEQYF
-,TRBV5-1,TRBJ1-1,-,TGCGCCAGCAGCGGCCGGGACCCCACCGACCTTATGAACACTGAAGCTTTCTTT,CASSGRDPTDLMNTEAFF
-,TRBV19,TRBJ1-2,-,TGTGCCAGTAGGAAGGAGGTAGGAGGCTACACCTTC,CASRKEVGGYTF
-,TRBV7-9,TRBJ2-5,-,TGTGCCAGCAGACTAGCCGGGTACCAAGAGACCCAGTACTTC,CASRLAGYQETQYF
-,TRBV19,TRBJ1-1,-,TGTGCCACCCGCTTGGGGGGGACCACTGAAGCTTTCTTT,CATRLGGTTEAFF
-,TRBV9,TRBJ1-6,-,TGTGCCAGCAGCGGGCCAAGGGATTCACCCCTCCACTTT,CASSGPRDSPLHF
-,TRBV7-2,TRBJ1-1,-,TGTGCCAGCAGCGCCGAAAACAAAGCTTTCTTT,CASSAENKAFF
-,TRBV2,TRBJ2-3,-,TGTGCCAGCAGAGCTGTTAATACTAGCACAGATACGCAGTATTTT,CASRAVNTSTDTQYF
TRBD1,TRBV5-4,TRBJ2-7,-,TGTGCCAGCAGCTTGTCAGGGGGCGCTTCCTACGAGCAGTACTTC,CASSLSGGASYEQYF
-,TRBV29-1,TRBJ2-1,-,TGCAGCGTTGGCCTAGGCAGTGGCAATGAGCAGTTCTTC,CSVGLGSGNEQFF
-,TRBV9,TRBJ2-3,-,TGTGCCAGCAGCCACGGACTCGGCGATACGCAGTATTTT,CASSHGLGDTQYF
TRBD1,TRBV9,TRBJ2-7,once,TGTGCCAGCAGCGCCGGGACAGGGCCGACCTACGAGCAGTACTTC,CASSAGTGPTYEQYF
-,TRBV10-1,TRBJ1-3,-,TGCGCCAGCAGTGAGTCCACAGGGCCTGGAAACACCATATATTTT,CASSESTGPGNTIYF
-,TRBV30,TRBJ1-5,-,TGTGCCTGGAGTGTGGCAGGGGTTCAGCCCCAGCATTTT,CAWSVAGVQPQHF
-,TRBV4-2,TRBJ2-7,-,TGTGCCAGCAGTCCAGCGGGCCCCTCCTCCTACGAGCAGTACTTC,CASSPAGPSSYEQYF
-,TRBV9,TRBJ1-1,-,TGTGCCAGCAGCGGAACGACAGGTGTAAACACTGAAGCTTTCTTT,CASSGTTGVNTEAFF
TRBD2,TRBV6-6,TRBJ2-5,-,TGTGCCAGCAGTTACTCGTCTAGCGGCCCTCTTGAGACCCAGTACTTC,CASSYSSSGPLETQYF
-,TRBV5-1,TRBJ2-6,-,TGCGCCAGCAGCCCGACACTAAGAGTTTACTCTGGGGCCAACGTCCTGACTTTC,CASSPTLRVYSGANVLTF
-,TRBV5-6,TRBJ1-2,-,TGTGCCAGCAGCTTCGGGACGAGCAACTATGGCTACACCTTC,CASSFGTSNYGYTF
TRBD2,TRBV27,TRBJ2-1,once,TGTGCCAGCAGTGGGACTAGGGGGGGCAATGAGCAGTTCTTC,CASSGTRGGNEQFF
TRBD2,TRBV10-3,TRBJ2-1,-,TGTGCCATCAGTGAGTCGCCTGAGGGACTAGCGGGGGGAAAGTCCTACAATGAGCAGTTCTTC,CAISESPEGLAGGKSYNEQFF
-,TRBV9,TRBJ1-1,-,TGTGCCAGCAGCGTAGTACGGTCGAAGAACACTGAAGCTTTCTTT,CASSVVRSKNTEAFF
-,TRBV27,TRBJ1-1,-,TGTGCCAGCAGTTTAAAGGGGAGCCGCACTGAAGCTTTCTTT,CASSLKGSRTEAFF
-,TRBV7-2,TRBJ2-7,-,TGTGCCAGCAGCTTACAAAACAAAGTGAACGAGCAGTACTTC,CASSLQNKVNEQYF
-,TRBV18,TRBJ2-2,-,TGTGCCAGCTCACCACGAGGCACGGCCACCGGGGAGCTGTTTTTT,CASSPRGTATGELFF